These 5 T cell receptor beta chains originate from one sample sequenced in a study of vaccination effects on CD4 cells after COVID-19. The antigens these receptors bind are not known. Antigen-specific CD4+ T cells were first expanded with viral peptide pools by the ViraFEST assay and only then sequenced. The culture ran for roughly 10 days before CD4+ T cells were isolated. The person acquired a PCR-confirmed SARS-CoV-2 infection between March and December 2020. Sequenced by immunoSEQ multiplex PCR; TCRdb stores in-frame clones only, minus some. The sample contains under 55,000 clones, approximately 81% of which appear only once. Specimen: CD4+ T cells from PBMCs cultured with a peptide pool, collected before COVID-19 vaccination. The receptors shown here come from a human donor who had a prior SARS-CoV-2 infection.

V gene TRBV6-1 combines with J gene TRBJ2-1, with D hard to call. CDR1 is MNHNS, CDR2 SASEGT, per germline. There are 15 residues in the CDR3. Trimming took 1 base from V and 4 from J, leaving 11 bases between them. Here the CDR3 reads CASSEGLIQYNEQFF. The CDR3 coding sequence is TGTGCCAGCAGTGAAGGCCTCATTCAATACAATGAGCAGTTCTTC.

This clone has more than one count but fewer than ten. The chain combines TRBV19 with TRBJ1-2; D not resolved. Germline V gene lookup returns CDR1 LNHDA and CDR2 SQIVND (reference sequence). The V gene lost 4 bases and the J gene lost 6 bases, with 21 bases spanning the gap. The CDR3 is 16 residues long. In DNA, the CDR3 is TGTGCCAGTAGTACCAGGCCGCCGGGCGAATCTCATGGCTACACCTTC. Protein: CASSTRPPGESHGYTF.

The V call is TRBV18, the J call TRBJ1-4; 9 bases align to TRBD1. The CDR3 consists of 15 residues. The trim removed 3 bases at V and 8 bases at J, leaving 7 bases unmatched. Germline CDR1 and CDR2: KGHSH and LQKENI. The DNA for the CDR3 is TGTGCCAGCTCACCGCGGACAGGGGAGAGGGAAAAACTGTTTTTT. Its translation: CASSPRTGEREKLFF.

DNA of the CDR3: TGTGCCAGCAGACCTCACCCCCGGGACCACGTTCCTACAAGAGAGCAGTTCTTC. It specifies CASRPHPRDHVPTREQFF. The V call is TRBV7-9, the J call TRBJ2-1, with D perhaps assigned TRBD1 or TRBD2 (5 bases each). Trimming removed 6 bases from V and 10 bases from J, with 31 bases in between. The CDR3 runs to 18 residues. The germline V gene encodes CDR1 SEHNR and CDR2 FQNEAQ (reference sequence).

The chain has TRBV9 and TRBJ1-2, with D hard to call. The CDR3 spans 14 residues. Germline values: CDR1 SGDLS, CDR2 YYNGEE. V was shortened by 4 bases and J by 7 bases, with 17 bases between the two germline ends. The CDR3 spells CASSLQPGGIGYTF. The CDR3 nucleotides are TGTGCCAGCAGCCTCCAACCCGGAGGGATTGGCTACACCTTC.